Listed here are 2 T cell receptor beta chains from one sample, sequenced in a study of long-term antiretroviral therapy in people with HIV. immunoSEQ v3.0 was run at survey level. Produced via immunoSEQ multiplex PCR; TCRdb's table is partial and in-frame only. This sample has about 39,000 clones, with about 86% found just once. Sequencing used unsorted PBMCs, obtained just before starting antiretroviral therapy. These TCRs come from a young woman with HIV.

This chain connects TRBV28 to TRBJ2-1; possibly TRBD2 for D (7 bases). The V gene's germline CDR1 is MDHEN and CDR2 SYDVKM. The V gene lost 4 bases and the J gene lost 4 bases, with 23 bases spanning the gap. This CDR3 contains 18 residues. The CDR3 coding sequence is TGTGCCAGCAGTTCGCTCGCCCAACAGGGAGGGAAGTACAATGAGCAGTTCTTC. Amino acid sequence: CASSSLAQQGGKYNEQFF.

Only a few counts were recorded for this clone. This specimen includes other DNA sequences encoding the same CDR3. The chain joins TRBV28 to TRBJ2-1; D not certain. Germline-derived CDR1 and CDR2 are MDHEN and SYDVKM. The CDR3 runs to 12 residues. Trimming left V 6 bases short and J 6 bases short, with 9 bases between. CDR3 nucleotides: TGTGCCAGCAGCCTCCCGGCCAATGAGCAGTTCTTC. Protein sequence: CASSLPANEQFF.